A single sample gave rise to the 12 T cell receptor beta chains below, sequenced in a study of early stage breast cancer tumors. Sequencing was performed with immunoSEQ multiplex PCR; in TCRdb, only in-frame clones are kept and a portion is missing. The data contain some 72,000 clones, approximately 79% of them singletons. Sequenced sample: blood. All receptors derive from a person in their sixties with breast cancer.

CDR3 sequence reads: CAWSVRGGNQPQHF. CDR3 coding DNA: TGTGCCTGGAGTGTAAGGGGTGGCAATCAGCCCCAGCATTTT. V usage is TRBV30 and J usage is TRBJ1-5; D is possibly TRBD1 (5 bases). In germline, CDR1 is GTSNPN, CDR2 SVGIG (reference sequence). The V gene lost 0 bases and the J gene lost 2 bases, with 8 bases spanning the gap. This CDR3 is built from 14 residues.

The chain couples TRBV10-1 to TRBJ2-2; D is unresolved. V was trimmed by 7 bases and J by 2 bases, leaving 11 bases between them. Germline V gene sequence: CDR1 WNHNN, CDR2 SYGVQD (reference sequence). The CDR3 runs to 14 residues. The CDR3 DNA reads as TGCGCCAGCACACGGAACATCAACACCGGGGAGCTGTTTTTT. Encoded protein: CASTRNINTGELFF.

This chain connects TRBV9 to TRBJ1-6; 10 positions agree with TRBD1. CDR3 length: 15 amino acids. Looked up from germline, CDR1 is SGDLS and CDR2 is YYNGEE. V lost 7 bases and J lost 7; bases outside the gene matches: 8. The CDR3 DNA reads as TGTGCCAGCTCACCGGGACAGGGGTACAATTCACCCCTCCACTTT. Residues: CASSPGQGYNSPLHF.

V gene TRBV15 combines with J gene TRBJ2-4, with D uncertain. V was pared by 4 bases and J by 6 bases, with 7 bases between. The CDR3 runs to 12 residues. From germline, CDR1 is LNHNV and CDR2 YYDKDF (reference sequence). CDR3: CATSTPRNIQYF. The CDR3 nucleotides are TGTGCCACCAGCACCCCCAGAAACATTCAGTACTTC.

The rearrangement links TRBV18 to TRBJ1-2; D is perhaps TRBD1 (6 bases). Trimming removed 3 bases from V and 0 bases from J, with 8 bases in between. The length of the CDR3 is 14 residues. Germline CDR1 and CDR2: KGHSH and LQKENI. This chain's CDR3 is CASSPNRANYGYTF. The DNA of the CDR3 is TGTGCCAGCTCACCGAACAGGGCTAACTATGGCTACACCTTC.

This clone came up once. CDR3 bases: TGTGCCACCAGCAGAGATAGGCGGGGAGGTCATACGCAGTATTTT. Residues: CATSRDRRGGHTQYF. This chain joins TRBV15 and TRBJ2-3, with D perhaps matching TRBD2 (6 bases). This CDR3 is 15 amino acids long. Trimming cost V 0 bases and J 7 bases, with 14 bases left between them. Looked up from germline, CDR1 is LNHNV and CDR2 is YYDKDF (reference sequence).

The chain has TRBV7-8 and TRBJ1-1, with D maybe TRBD1 (6 bases). The V and J ends lost 0 bases and 7 bases respectively, with 9 bases between them. Germline V gene sequence: CDR1 SGHVS, CDR2 FQNEAQ. The CDR3 has 13 amino acids. The CDR3 sequence is CASSLARTDEAFF. Here the CDR3 DNA reads TGTGCCAGCAGCTTAGCAAGGACAGATGAAGCTTTCTTT.

The chain couples TRBV5-5 to TRBJ1-1; D uncertain. The CDR3 has 12 amino acids. The V end was cut by 2 bases, the J end by 1 base, with 3 bases between. CDR1 is SGHKS, CDR2 YYEKEE, per germline (reference sequence). CDR3 in DNA: TGTGCCAGCAGCTTCTCGAACACTGAAGCTTTCTTT. Translated: CASSFSNTEAFF.

V usage is TRBV6-5 and J usage is TRBJ2-1; D remains unclear. The germline gives CDR1 MNHEY, CDR2 SVGAGI. The CDR3 spans 14 residues. V was cut by 0 bases and J by 15 bases, with 18 bases left in between. The CDR3: CASSYSRRMGYTFF. CDR3 sequence (DNA): TGTGCCAGCAGTTACTCCCGGCGGATGGGATATACGTTCTTC.

The chain uses TRBV7-2 and TRBJ2-2; 7 bases match TRBD1. V gave up 0 bases and J gave up 5 bases; unmatched junction bases: 12. The CDR3 consists of 18 residues. Germline lookup yields CDR1 SGHTA and CDR2 FQGNSA. The CDR3 region has the DNA TGTGCCAGCAGCTTAGCCGGGACAGCACTGAGGGTGACCGGGGAGCTGTTTTTT. Translation: CASSLAGTALRVTGELFF.

The V gene is TRBV7-2, the J gene TRBJ2-7; 12 bases are a match to TRBD1. CDR3 length: 15 amino acids. V shed 6 bases, J shed 3 bases, and the junction held 6 bases outside the gene matches. CDR1 is SGHTA, CDR2 FQGNSA, per germline. CDR3 residues: CASSLGTGGFYEQYF. The CDR3 region has the DNA TGTGCCAGCAGTTTGGGGACAGGGGGCTTCTACGAGCAGTACTTC. Full variable domain (rest looked up from reference TRBV7-2 and TRBJ2-7): GAGVSQSPSNKVTEKGKDVELRCDPISGHTALYWYRQSLGQGLEFLIYFQGNSAPDKSGLPSDRFSAERTGGSVSTLTIQRTQQEDSAVYLCASSLGTGGFYEQYFGPGTRLTVT.

This chain links TRBV5-1 with TRBJ1-2; 9 nucleotides match TRBD1. Per germline, CDR1 SGHRS and CDR2 YFSETQ. CDR3 length: 13 residues. The V segment lost 4 bases and the J segment 6 bases; nucleotides outside the gene matches: 4. CDR3: CASSPQGADGYTF. The CDR3 bases are TGCGCCAGCAGCCCACAGGGGGCTGATGGCTACACCTTC. The whole variable domain, remainder taken from reference TRBV5-1 and TRBJ1-2, is KAGVTQTPRYLIKTRGQQVTLSCSPISGHRSVSWYQQTPGQGLQFLFEYFSETQRNKGNFPGRFSGRQFSNSRSEMNVSTLELGDSALYLCASSPQGADGYTFGSGTRLTVV.